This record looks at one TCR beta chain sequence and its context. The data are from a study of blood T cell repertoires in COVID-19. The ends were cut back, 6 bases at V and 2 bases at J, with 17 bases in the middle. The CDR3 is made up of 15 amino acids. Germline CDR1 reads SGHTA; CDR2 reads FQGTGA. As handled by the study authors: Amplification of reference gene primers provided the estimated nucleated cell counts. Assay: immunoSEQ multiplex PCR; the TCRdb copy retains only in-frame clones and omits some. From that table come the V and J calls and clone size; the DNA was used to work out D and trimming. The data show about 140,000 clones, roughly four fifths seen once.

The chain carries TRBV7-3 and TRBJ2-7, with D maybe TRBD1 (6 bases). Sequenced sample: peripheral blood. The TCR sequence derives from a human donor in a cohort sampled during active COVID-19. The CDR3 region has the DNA TGTGCCAGCAGTATCTCCAGGGGCCCGCCCTACGAGCAGTACTTC. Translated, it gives CASSISRGPPYEQYF.